This T cell receptor (beta chain) was recovered during a study of CD8 T cells in ankylosing spondylitis. Points from the study as a whole: Apparently characteristic of ankylosing spondylitis blood was a TCR beta motif (about 8 highly homologous variants). Reactive arthritis synovial fluid and blood were previously reported to contain some motif variants.

TCRdb passed the 5' RACE reads through MiXCR, listing each CDR3 protein once. In the table there are over 600,000 distinct CDR3 sequences, roughly 19% of which are singletons. This clonotype was found a few times. Its cognate antigen is unknown. V lost 5 bases and J lost 10, with 14 bases in between. Germline V gene sequence: CDR1 SGHVS, CDR2 FNYEAQ. The CDR3 covers 12 residues. The sequence came from a male donor with ankylosing spondylitis. The sample was blood, either unsorted or a sorted T cell fraction (not recorded which). The gene calls are TRBV7-6 and TRBJ1-2, with D perhaps matching TRBD1 (6 bases). The CDR3 loop is CASSELGGDYTF. As DNA, the CDR3 is TGTGCCAGCAGCGAATTGGGGGGCGACTACACCTTC.